The 5 T cell receptor beta chains given below trace back to one sample, sequenced in a study of OX40 agonist ivuxolimab in advanced cancers. This table comes from immunoSEQ multiplex PCR, and its TCRdb copy is limited to in-frame clones, with some not included. The sample contains approximately 130,000 clones, 93% of which appear only once. The sequencing used CD4+ or CD8+ T cells sorted from blood, collected in a trial of the OX40 agonist ivuxolimab. The receptor source for this set is an adult with an advanced solid tumor such as melanoma, head and neck, liver or kidney cancer.

The V gene is TRBV27, the J gene TRBJ1-1, with no clear D. CDR3 size: 14 residues. Germline V gene data show CDR1 as MNHEY and CDR2 as SMNVEV (reference sequence). Trimming removed 0 bases from V and 0 bases from J, with 5 bases in between. The CDR3 region has the DNA TGTGCCAGCAGTTTATCTGGTATGAACACTGAAGCTTTCTTT. It yields the protein CASSLSGMNTEAFF.

V usage is TRBV6-1 and J usage is TRBJ1-5, with D perhaps matching TRBD1 (5 bases). Germline V CDR1 and CDR2: MNHNS, SASEGT. The ends were cut back, 9 bases at V and 8 bases at J, with 20 bases in the middle. This CDR3 has 14 amino acids. In DNA form, the CDR3 reads TGTGCCAGTGGACTGGAAGGGGCTTTCAAGCCCCAGCATTTT. It specifies CASGLEGAFKPQHF.

V and J are TRBV12-5 and TRBJ2-7; D is perhaps TRBD1 (6 bases). Germline-derived CDR1 and CDR2 are LGHNT and FRNRAP. This CDR3 comprises 16 residues. Trimming took 4 bases from V and 0 from J, leaving 16 bases between them. CDR3 amino acids: CASGSTQARGSYEQYF. As DNA, the CDR3 is TGTGCTAGTGGTTCCACCCAGGCCAGGGGCTCCTACGAGCAGTACTTC.

This chain joins TRBV27 and TRBJ1-4; D call uncertain. CDR3 length equals 16 residues. The germline CDR1 and CDR2 sequences are MNHEY and SMNVEV (reference sequence). V lost 0 bases to trimming and J lost 3 bases, with 11 bases between them. The CDR3 DNA reads as TGTGCCAGCAGTTTATCGACCGGGAGGGCTAATGAAAAACTGTTTTTT. Protein product: CASSLSTGRANEKLFF.

The CDR3 nucleotides read TGTGCCAGCAGGGGCACGGGACTTCGCACAGATACGCAGTATTTT. Its translation: CASRGTGLRTDTQYF. The chain links TRBV27 to TRBJ2-3, with a tentative D call TRBD2 (6 bases). Trimming removed 6 bases at V and 1 base at J, with 14 bases between. This CDR3 region has 15 residues. The germline gives CDR1 MNHEY, CDR2 SMNVEV (reference sequence).